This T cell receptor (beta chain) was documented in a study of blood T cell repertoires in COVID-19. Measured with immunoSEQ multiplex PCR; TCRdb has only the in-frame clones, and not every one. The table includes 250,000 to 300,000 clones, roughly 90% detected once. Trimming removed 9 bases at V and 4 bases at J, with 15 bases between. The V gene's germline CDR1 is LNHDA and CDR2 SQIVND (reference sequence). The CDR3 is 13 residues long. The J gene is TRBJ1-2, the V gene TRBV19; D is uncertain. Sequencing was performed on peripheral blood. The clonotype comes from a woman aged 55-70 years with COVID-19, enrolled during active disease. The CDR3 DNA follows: TGTGCCAGCCACGGGAATATCGGCTATGGCTACACCTTC. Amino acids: CASHGNIGYGYTF.